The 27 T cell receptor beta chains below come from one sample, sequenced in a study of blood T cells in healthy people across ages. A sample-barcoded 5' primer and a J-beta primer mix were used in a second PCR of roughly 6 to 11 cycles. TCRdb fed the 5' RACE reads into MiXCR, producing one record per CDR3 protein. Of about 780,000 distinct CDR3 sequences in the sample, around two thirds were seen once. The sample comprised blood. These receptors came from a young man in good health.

The DNA of the CDR3 is TGTGCCAGCAGCTTTTATAGCGGGGGCACAGATACGCAGTATTTT. Amino acids: CASSFYSGGTDTQYF. The chain joins TRBV7-2 to TRBJ2-3; 8 bases fit TRBD2. Trimming took 3 bases from V and 1 from J; bases not matched to a gene: 3. Germline values: CDR1 SGHTA, CDR2 FQGNSA. The CDR3 totals 15 residues.

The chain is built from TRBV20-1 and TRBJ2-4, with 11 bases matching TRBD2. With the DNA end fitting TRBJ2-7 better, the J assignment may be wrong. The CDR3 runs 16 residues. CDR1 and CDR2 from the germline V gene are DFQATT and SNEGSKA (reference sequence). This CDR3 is CSARSPLAGGPHEQYF. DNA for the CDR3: TGCAGTGCTAGATCTCCCTTAGCGGGGGGGCCCCACGAGCAGTACTTC.

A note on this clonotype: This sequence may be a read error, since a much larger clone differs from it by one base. In DNA form, the CDR3 reads TGTGCCAGCAGCGAACGGACTAGCAATGAGCAGTACTTC. It encodes CASSERTSNEQYF. The J gene is TRBJ2-7, the V gene TRBV7-2, with 8 bases identical to TRBD2. Per the germline V gene, CDR1 is SGHTA and CDR2 is FQGNSA. The CDR3 is made up of 13 amino acids. J gave up 7 bases and V 5 bases, and 7 bases lay outside the gene matches.

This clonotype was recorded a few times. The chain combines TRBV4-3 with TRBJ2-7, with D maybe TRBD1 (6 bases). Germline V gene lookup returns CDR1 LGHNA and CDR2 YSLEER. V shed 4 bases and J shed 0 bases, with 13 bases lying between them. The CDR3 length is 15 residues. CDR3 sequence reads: CASSPTWTDSYEQYF. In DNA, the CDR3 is TGCGCCAGCAGCCCCACCTGGACAGACTCCTACGAGCAGTACTTC.

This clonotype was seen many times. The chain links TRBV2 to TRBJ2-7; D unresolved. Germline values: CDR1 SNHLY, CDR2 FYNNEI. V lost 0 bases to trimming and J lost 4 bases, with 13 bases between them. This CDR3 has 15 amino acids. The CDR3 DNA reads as TGTGCCAGCAGTGAAGCGAGGCGACGGGCTTACGAGCAGTACTTC. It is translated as CASSEARRRAYEQYF. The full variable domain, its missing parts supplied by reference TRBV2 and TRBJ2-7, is EPEVTQTPSHQVTQMGQEVILRCVPISNHLYFYWYRQILGQKVEFLVSFYNNEISEKSEIFDDQFSVERPDGSNFTLKIRSTKLEDSAMYFCASSEARRRAYEQYFGPGTRLTVT.

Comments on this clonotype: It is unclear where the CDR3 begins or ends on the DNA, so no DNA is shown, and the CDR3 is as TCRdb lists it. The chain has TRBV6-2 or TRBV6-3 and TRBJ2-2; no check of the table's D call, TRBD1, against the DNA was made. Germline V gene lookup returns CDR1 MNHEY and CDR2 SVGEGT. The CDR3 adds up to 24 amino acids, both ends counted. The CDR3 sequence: CASSRDKEGVDEQYFGPGTGELFF.

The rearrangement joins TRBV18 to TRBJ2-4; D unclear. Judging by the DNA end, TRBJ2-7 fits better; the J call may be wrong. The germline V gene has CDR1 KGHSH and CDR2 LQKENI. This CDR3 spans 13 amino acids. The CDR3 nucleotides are TGTGCCAGCTCACCACCGGAAGTGGACGAGCAGTACTTC. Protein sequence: CASSPPEVDEQYF.

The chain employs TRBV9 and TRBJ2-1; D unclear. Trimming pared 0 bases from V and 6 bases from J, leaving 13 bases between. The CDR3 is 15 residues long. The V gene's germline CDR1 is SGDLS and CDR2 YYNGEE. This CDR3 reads CASSVARAIVNEQFF. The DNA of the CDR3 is TGTGCCAGCAGCGTAGCACGGGCAATAGTCAATGAGCAGTTCTTC.

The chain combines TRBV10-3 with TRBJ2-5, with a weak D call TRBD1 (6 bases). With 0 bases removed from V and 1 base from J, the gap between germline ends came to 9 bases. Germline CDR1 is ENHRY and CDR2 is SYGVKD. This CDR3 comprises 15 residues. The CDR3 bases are TGTGCCATCAGTGAGTCTAAGGGGGTCCAAGAGACCCAGTACTTC. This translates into CAISESKGVQETQYF.

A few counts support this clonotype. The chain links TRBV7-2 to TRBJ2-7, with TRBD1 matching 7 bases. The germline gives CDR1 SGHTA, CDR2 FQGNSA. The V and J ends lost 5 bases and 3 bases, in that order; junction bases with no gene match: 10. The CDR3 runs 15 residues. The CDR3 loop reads CASSPDRVAHYEQYF. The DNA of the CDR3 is TGTGCCAGCAGCCCTGACAGGGTGGCCCACTACGAGCAGTACTTC.

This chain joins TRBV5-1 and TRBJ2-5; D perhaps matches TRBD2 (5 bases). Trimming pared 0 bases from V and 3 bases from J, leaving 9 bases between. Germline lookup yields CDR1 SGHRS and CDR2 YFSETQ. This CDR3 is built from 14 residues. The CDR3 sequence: CASSLVEAEETQYF. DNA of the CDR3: TGCGCCAGCAGCTTGGTCGAAGCGGAAGAGACCCAGTACTTC.

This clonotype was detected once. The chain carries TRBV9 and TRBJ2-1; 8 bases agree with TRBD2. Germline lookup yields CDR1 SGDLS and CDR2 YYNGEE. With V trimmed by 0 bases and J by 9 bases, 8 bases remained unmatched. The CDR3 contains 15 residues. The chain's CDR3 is CASSVDPAGVGEQFF. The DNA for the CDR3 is TGTGCCAGCAGCGTAGATCCAGCGGGGGTGGGTGAGCAGTTCTTC.

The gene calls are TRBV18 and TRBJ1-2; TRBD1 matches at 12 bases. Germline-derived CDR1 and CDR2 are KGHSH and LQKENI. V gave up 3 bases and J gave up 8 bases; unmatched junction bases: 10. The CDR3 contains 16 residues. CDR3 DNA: TGTGCCAGCTCACCCTTGGGACAGGGGGCCGTTGACGGCTACACCTTC. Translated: CASSPLGQGAVDGYTF.

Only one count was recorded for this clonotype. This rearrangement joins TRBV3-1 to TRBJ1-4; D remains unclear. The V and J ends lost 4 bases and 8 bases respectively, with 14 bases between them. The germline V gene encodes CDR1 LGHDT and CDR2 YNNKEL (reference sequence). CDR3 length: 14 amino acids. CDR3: CASSPLPLGEKLFF. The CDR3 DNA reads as TGTGCCAGCAGCCCCCTGCCCCTGGGCGAAAAACTGTTTTTT.

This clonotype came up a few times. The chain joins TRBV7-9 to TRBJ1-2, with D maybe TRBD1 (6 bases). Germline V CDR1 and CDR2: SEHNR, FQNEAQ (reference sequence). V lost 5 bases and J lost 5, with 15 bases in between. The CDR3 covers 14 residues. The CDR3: CASSPTGLGYGYTF. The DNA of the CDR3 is TGTGCCAGCAGCCCAACAGGGTTAGGGTATGGCTACACCTTC.

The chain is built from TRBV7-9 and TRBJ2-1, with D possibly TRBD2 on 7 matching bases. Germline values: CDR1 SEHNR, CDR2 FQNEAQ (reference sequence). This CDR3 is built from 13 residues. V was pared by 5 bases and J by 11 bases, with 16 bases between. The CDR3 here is CASSGGASGKQFF. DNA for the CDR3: TGTGCCAGCAGCGGGGGGGCGAGTGGCAAGCAGTTCTTC. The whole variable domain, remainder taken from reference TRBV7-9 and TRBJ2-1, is DTGVSQNPRHKITKRGQNVTFRCDPISEHNRLYWYRQTLGQGPEFLTYFQNEAQLEKSRLLSDRFSAERPKGSFSTLEIQRTEQGDSAMYLCASSGGASGKQFFGPGTRLTVL.

The CDR3 is CASSLGDYSGDWKYF. The CDR3 DNA reads as TGCGCCAGCAGCTTGGGTGATTATAGCGGGGACTGGAAGTATTTT. The chain couples TRBV5-1 to TRBJ2-3, with TRBD2 identical over 8 bases. CDR1 is SGHRS and CDR2 is YFSETQ in the germline V gene. The CDR3 totals 15 residues. The V gene end was trimmed by 0 bases and the J gene end by 13 bases; junction bases not matched to a gene: 13. Full variable domain (missing parts from reference TRBV5-1 and TRBJ2-3): KAGVTQTPRYLIKTRGQQVTLSCSPISGHRSVSWYQQTPGQGLQFLFEYFSETQRNKGNFPGRFSGRQFSNSRSEMNVSTLELGDSALYLCASSLGDYSGDWKYFGPGTRLTVL.

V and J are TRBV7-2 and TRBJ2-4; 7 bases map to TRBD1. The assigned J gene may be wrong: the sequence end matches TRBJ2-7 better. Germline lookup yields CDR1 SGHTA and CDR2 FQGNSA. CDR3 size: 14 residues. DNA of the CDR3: TGTGCCAGCAGCTTAGCTGAAGGGGGCCACGAGCAGTACTTC. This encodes CASSLAEGGHEQYF.

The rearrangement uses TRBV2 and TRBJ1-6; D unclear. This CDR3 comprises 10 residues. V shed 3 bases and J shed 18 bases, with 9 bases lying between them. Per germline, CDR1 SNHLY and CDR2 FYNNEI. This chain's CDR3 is CASSDPTPHF. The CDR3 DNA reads TGTGCCAGCAGTGACCCAACCCCCCACTTT. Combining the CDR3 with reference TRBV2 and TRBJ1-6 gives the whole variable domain EPEVTQTPSHQVTQMGQEVILRCVPISNHLYFYWYRQILGQKVEFLVSFYNNEISEKSEIFDDQFSVERPDGSNFTLKIRSTKLEDSAMYFCASSDPTPHFGNGTRLTVT.

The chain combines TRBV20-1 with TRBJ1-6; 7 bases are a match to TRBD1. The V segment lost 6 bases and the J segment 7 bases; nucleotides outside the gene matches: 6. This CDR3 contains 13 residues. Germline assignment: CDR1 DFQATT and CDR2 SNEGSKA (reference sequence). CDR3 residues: CSAPTGENSPLHF. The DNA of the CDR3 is TGCAGTGCCCCCACAGGGGAGAATTCACCCCTCCACTTT.

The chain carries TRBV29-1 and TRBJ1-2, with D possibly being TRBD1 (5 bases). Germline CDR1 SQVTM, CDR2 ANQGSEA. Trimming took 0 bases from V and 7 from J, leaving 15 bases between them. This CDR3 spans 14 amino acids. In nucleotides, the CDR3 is TGCAGCGTTGAAGATAAGGGGCCAGGGCGTGGCTACACCTTC. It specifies CSVEDKGPGRGYTF.

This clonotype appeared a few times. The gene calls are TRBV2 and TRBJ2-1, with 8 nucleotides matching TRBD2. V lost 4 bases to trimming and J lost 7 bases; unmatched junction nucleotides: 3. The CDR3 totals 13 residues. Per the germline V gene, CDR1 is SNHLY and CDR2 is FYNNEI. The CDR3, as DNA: TGTGCCAGCAGTGGCCGCGGGGGGAATGAGCAGTTCTTC. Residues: CASSGRGGNEQFF.

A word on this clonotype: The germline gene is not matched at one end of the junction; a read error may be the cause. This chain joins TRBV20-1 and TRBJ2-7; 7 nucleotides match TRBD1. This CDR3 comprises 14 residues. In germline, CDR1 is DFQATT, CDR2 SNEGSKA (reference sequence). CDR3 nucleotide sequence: TGCAGTGCCAGAGGACAGGACGTCTCCTACGAGCAGTACTTC. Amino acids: CSARGQDVSYEQYF.

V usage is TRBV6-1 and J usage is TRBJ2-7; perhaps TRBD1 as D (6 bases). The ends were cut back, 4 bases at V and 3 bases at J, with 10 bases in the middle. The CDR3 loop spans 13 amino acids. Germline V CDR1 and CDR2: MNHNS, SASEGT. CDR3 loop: CASSVIQGYEQYF. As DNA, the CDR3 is TGTGCCAGCAGTGTTATACAGGGCTACGAGCAGTACTTC.

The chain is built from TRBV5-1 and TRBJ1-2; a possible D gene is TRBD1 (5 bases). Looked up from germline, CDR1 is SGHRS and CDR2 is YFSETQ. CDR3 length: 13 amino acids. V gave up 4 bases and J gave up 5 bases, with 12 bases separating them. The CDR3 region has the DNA TGCGCCAGCAGCAGCAGGGAGGGGTATGGCTACACCTTC. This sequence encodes CASSSREGYGYTF.

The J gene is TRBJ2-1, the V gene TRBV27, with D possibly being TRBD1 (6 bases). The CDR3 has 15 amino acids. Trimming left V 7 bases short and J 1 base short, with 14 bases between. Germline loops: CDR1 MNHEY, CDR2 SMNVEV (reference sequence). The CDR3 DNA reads TGTGCCAGCACCCCATTGAGGGGGTCCTACAATGAGCAGTTCTTC. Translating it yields CASTPLRGSYNEQFF.

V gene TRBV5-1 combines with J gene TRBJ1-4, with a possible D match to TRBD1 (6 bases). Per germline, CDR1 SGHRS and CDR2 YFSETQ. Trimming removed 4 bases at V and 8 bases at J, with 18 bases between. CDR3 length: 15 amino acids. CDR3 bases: TGCGCCAGCAGCCAACAGGGTTGGTACGACGAAAAACTGTTTTTT. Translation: CASSQQGWYDEKLFF. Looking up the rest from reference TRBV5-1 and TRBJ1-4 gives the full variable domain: KAGVTQTPRYLIKTRGQQVTLSCSPISGHRSVSWYQQTPGQGLQFLFEYFSETQRNKGNFPGRFSGRQFSNSRSEMNVSTLELGDSALYLCASSQQGWYDEKLFFGSGTQLSVL.